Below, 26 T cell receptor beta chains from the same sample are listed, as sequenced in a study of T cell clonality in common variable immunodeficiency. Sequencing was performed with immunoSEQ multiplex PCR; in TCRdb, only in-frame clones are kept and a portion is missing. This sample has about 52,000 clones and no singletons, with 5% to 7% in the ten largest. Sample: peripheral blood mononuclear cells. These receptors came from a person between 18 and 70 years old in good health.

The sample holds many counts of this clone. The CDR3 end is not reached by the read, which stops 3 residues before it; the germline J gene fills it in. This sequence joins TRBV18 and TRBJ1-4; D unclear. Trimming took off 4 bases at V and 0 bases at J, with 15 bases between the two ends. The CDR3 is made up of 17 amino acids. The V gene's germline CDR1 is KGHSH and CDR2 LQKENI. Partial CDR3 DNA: TGTGCCAGCTCACGAGCTGAGCCCGGTACAACTAATGAAAAA. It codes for CASSRAEPGTTNEK. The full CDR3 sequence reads CASSRAEPGTTNEKLFF.

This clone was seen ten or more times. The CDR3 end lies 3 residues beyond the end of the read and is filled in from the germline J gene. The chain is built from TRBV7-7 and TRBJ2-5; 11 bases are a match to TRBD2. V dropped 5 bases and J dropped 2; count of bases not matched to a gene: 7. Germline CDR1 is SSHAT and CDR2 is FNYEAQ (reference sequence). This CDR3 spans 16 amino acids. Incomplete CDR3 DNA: TGTGCCAGCAGCCCGGGGACTAGCGGCCTACAAGAGACC. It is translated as CASSPGTSGLQET. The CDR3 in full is CASSPGTSGLQETQYF.

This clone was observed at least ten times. The CDR3 loop is CSASWTSEKTQYF. CDR3 DNA, as far as it was read: TGCAGTGCTAGCTGGACTAGCGAGAAGACC. The chain carries TRBV20-1 and TRBJ2-5; 9 bases fit TRBD2. The CDR3 end is not reached by the read, which stops 3 residues before it; the germline J gene fills it in. CDR3 length: 13 amino acids. Germline CDR1 and CDR2: DFQATT and SNEGSKA (reference sequence). The V segment lost 3 bases and the J segment 6 bases; nucleotides outside the gene matches: 5.

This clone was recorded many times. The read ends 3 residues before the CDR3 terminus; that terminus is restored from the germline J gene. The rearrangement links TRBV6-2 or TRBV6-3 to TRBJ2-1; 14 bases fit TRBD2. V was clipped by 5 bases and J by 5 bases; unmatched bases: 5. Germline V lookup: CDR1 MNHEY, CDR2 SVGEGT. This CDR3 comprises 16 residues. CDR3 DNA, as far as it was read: TGTGCCAGCAGTCGTGGGACTAGCGGGAGCCACAATGAG. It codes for CASSRGTSGSHNE. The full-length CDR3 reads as CASSRGTSGSHNEQFF.

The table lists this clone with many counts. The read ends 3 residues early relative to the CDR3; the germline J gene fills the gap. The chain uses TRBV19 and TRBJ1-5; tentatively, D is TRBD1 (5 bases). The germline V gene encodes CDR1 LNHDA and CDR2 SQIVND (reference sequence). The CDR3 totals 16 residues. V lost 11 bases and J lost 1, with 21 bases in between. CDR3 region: CAGGPSGLVSNQPQHF. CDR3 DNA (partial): TGTGCCGGAGGCCCTTCAGGGTTAGTCAGCAATCAGCCC.

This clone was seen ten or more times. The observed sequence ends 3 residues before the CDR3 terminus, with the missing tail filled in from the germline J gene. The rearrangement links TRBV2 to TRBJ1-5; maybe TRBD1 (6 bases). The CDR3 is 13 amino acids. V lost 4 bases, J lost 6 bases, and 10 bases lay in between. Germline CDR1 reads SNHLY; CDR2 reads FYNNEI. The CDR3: CASSGTGSQPQHF. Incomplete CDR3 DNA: TGTGCCAGCAGTGGTACAGGGAGTCAGCCC. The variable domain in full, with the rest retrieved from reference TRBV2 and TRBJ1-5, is EPEVTQTPSHQVTQMGQEVILRCVPISNHLYFYWYRQILGQKVEFLVSFYNNEISEKSEIFDDQFSVERPDGSNFTLKIRSTKLEDSAMYFCASSGTGSQPQHFGDGTRLSIL.

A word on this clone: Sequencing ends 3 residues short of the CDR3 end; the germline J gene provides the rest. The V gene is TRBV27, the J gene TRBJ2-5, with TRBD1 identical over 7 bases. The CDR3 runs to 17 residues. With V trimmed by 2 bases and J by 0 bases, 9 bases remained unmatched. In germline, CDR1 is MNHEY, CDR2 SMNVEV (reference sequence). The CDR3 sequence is CASSLDRTGAYQETQYF. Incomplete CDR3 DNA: TGTGCCAGCAGTTTAGACAGGACAGGAGCGTACCAAGAGACC.

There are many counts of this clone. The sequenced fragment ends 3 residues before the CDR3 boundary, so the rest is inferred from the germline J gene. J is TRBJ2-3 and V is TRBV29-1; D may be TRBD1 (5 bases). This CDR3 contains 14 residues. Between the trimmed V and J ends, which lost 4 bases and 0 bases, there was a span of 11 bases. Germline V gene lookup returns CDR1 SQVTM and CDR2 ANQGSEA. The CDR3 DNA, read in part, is TGCAGCGTTGTCGGGCAGGGAAGCACAGATACG. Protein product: CSVVGQGSTDT. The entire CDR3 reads CSVVGQGSTDTQYF.

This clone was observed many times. CDR3 region: CASSVGRASDEQYF. Partial CDR3 DNA: TGTGCCAGCAGTGTTGGCAGGGCGAGCGACGAG. The J gene is TRBJ2-7, the V gene TRBV27; D possibly corresponds to TRBD1 (5 bases). Read coverage stops 3 residues before the CDR3 terminus; the germline J gene supplies the remainder. The CDR3 consists of 14 residues. V shed 5 bases and J shed 5 bases, with 16 bases lying between them. CDR1 and CDR2 from the germline V gene are MNHEY and SMNVEV (reference sequence).

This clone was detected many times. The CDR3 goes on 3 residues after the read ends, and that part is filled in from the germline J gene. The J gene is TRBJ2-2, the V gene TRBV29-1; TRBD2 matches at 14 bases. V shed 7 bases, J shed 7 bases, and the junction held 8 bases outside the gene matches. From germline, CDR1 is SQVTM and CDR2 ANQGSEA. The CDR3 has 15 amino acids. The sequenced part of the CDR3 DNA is TGCAGCGCGTCGGGACTAGCGGGAGAGGTCGGGGAG. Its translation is CSASGLAGEVGE. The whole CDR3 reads CSASGLAGEVGELFF.

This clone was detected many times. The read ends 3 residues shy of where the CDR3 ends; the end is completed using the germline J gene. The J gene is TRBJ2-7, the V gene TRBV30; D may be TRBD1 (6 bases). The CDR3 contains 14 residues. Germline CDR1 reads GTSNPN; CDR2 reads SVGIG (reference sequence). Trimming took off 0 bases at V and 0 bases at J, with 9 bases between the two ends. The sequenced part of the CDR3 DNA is TGTGCCTGGAGTGTGGGGGCGTTCTCCTACGAG. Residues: CAWSVGAFSYE. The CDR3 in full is CAWSVGAFSYEQYF.

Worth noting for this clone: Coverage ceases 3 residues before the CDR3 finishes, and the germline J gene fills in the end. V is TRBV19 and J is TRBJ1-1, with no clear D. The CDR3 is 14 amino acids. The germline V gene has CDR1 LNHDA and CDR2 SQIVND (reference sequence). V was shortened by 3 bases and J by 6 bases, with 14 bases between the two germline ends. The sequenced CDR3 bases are TGTGCCAGTAGTATGGGCAGTCCGAAAGCTGAA. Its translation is CASSMGSPKAE. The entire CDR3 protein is CASSMGSPKAEAFF.

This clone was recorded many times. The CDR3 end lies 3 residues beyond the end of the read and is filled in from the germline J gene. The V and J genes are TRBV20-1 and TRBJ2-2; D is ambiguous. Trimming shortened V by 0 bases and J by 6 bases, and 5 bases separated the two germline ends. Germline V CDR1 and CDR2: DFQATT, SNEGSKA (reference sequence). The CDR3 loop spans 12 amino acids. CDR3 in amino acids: CSARESSGELFF. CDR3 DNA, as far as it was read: TGCAGTGCTAGAGAATCATCCGGGGAG.

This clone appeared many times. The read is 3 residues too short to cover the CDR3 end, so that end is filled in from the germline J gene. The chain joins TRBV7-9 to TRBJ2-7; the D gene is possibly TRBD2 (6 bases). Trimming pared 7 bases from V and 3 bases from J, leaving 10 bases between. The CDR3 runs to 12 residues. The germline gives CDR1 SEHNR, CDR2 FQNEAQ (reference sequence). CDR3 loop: CASKEGSYEQYF. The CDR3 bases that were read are TGTGCCAGCAAGGAGGGGAGCTACGAG.

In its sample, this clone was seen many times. The CDR3 DNA, read in part, is TGTGCCAGCAGCTTAAGTCCCGAGGATGAG. This sequence encodes CASSLSPEDE. In full, the CDR3 is CASSLSPEDEQFF. This chain links TRBV7-3 with TRBJ2-1, with D hard to call. The missing CDR3 end, 3 residues past where the read stops, is filled in from the germline J gene. The germline CDR1 and CDR2 sequences are SGHTA and FQGTGA. Trimming shortened V by 1 base and J by 8 bases, and 9 bases separated the two germline ends. This CDR3 is 13 amino acids long.

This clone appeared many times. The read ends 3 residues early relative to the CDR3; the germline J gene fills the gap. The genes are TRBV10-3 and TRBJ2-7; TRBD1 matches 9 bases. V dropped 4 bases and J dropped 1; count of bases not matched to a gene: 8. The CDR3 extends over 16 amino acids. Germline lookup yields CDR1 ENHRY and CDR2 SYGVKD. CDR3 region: CAISARDRVLSYEQYF. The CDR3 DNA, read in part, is TGTGCCATCAGTGCTCGGGACAGGGTCTTATCCTACGAG.

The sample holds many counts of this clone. CDR3 bases read: TGTGCTAGTGGTCTACGGACAGGGGATTACACCGGGGAG. Protein sequence: CASGLRTGDYTGE. The full CDR3 protein is CASGLRTGDYTGELFF. The rearrangement uses TRBV12-5 and TRBJ2-2; 9 bases are shared with TRBD1. From the germline J gene comes the end of the CDR3, since the read stops 3 residues before it. Germline lookup yields CDR1 LGHNT and CDR2 FRNRAP. The J segment lost 3 bases and the V segment lost 5 bases, leaving 7 bases of the junction unmatched. The length of the CDR3 is 16 residues. The variable domain in full, with the rest retrieved from reference TRBV12-5 and TRBJ2-2, is DARVTQTPRHKVTEMGQEVTMRCQPILGHNTVFWYRQTMMQGLELLAYFRNRAPLDDSGMPKDRFSAEMPDATLATLKIQPSEPRDSAVYFCASGLRTGDYTGELFFGEGSRLTVL.

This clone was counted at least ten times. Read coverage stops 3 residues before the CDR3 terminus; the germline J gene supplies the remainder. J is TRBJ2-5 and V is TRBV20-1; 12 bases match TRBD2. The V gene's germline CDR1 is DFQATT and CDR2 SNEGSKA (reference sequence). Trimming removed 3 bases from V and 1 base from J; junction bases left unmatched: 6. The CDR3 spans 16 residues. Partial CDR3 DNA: TGCAGTGCTAGTGGTGTGACTAGCGGGGGCCAAGAGACC. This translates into CSASGVTSGGQET. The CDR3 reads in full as CSASGVTSGGQETQYF.

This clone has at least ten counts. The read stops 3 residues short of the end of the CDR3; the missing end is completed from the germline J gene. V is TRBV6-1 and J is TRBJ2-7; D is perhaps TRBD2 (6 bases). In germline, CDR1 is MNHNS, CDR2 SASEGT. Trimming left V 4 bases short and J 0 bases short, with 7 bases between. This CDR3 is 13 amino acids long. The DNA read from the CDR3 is TGTGCCAGCAGTGGGGGGGTCTCCTACGAG. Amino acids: CASSGGVSYE. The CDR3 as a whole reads CASSGGVSYEQYF.

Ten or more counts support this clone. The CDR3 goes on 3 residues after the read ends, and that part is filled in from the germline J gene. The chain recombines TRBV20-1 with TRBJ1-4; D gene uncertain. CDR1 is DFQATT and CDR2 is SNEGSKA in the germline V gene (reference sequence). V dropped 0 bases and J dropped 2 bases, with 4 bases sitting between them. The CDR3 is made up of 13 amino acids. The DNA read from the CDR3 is TGCAGTGCTAGAGAGGGCACTAATGAAAAA. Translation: CSAREGTNEK. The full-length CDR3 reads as CSAREGTNEKLFF.

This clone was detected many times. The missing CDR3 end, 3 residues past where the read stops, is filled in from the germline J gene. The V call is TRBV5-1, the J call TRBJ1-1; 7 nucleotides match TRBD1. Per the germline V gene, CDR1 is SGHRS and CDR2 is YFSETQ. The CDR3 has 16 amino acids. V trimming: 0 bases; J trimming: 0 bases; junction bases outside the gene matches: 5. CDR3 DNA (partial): TGCGCCAGCAGCTTGGCCGGGACAGATCTGAACACTGAA. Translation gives CASSLAGTDLNTE. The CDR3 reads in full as CASSLAGTDLNTEAFF. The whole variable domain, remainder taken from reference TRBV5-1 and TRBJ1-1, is KAGVTQTPRYLIKTRGQQVTLSCSPISGHRSVSWYQQTPGQGLQFLFEYFSETQRNKGNFPGRFSGRQFSNSRSEMNVSTLELGDSALYLCASSLAGTDLNTEAFFGQGTRLTVV.

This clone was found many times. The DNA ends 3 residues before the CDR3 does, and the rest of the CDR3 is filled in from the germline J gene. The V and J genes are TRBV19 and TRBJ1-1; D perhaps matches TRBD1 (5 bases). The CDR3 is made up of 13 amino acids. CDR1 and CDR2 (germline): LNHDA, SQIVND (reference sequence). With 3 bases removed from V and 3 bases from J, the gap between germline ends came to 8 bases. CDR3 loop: CASSITGDTEAFF. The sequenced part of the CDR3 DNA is TGTGCCAGTAGTATCACGGGGGACACTGAA. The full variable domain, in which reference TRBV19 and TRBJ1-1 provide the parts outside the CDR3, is DGGITQSPKYLFRKEGQNVTLSCEQNLNHDAMYWYRQDPGQGLRLIYYSQIVNDFQKGDIAEGYSVSREKKESFPLTVTSAQKNPTAFYLCASSITGDTEAFFGQGTRLTVV.

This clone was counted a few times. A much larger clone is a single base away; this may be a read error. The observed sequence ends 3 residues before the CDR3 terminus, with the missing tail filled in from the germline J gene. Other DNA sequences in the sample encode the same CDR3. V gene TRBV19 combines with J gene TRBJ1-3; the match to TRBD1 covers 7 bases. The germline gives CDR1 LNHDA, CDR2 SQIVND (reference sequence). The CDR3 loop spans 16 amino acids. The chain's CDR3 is CASSMAGQISGNTIYF. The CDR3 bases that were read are TGTGCCAGTAGTATGGCGGGACAGATCTCTGGAAACACT.

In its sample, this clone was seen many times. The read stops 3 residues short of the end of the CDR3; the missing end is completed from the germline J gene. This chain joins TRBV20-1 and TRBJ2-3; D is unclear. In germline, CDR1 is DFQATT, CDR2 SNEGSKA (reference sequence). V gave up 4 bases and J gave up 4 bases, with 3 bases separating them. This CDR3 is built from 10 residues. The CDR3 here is CSATSDTQYF. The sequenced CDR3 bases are TGCAGTGCTACATCAGATACG.

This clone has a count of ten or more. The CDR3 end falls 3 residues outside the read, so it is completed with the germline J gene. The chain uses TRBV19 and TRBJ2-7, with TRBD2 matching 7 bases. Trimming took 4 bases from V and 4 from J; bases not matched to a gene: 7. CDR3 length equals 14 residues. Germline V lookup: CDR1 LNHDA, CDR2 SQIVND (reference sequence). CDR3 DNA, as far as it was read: TGTGCCAGTAGTACAGCGGGACTCGGTTACGAG. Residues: CASSTAGLGYE. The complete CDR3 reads CASSTAGLGYEQYF.

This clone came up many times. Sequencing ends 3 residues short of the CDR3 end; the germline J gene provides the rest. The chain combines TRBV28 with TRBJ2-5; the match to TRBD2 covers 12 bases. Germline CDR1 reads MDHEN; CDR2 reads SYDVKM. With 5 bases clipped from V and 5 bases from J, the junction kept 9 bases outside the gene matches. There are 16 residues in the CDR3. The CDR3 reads CASSQLAGGSLETQYF. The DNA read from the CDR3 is TGTGCCAGCAGTCAACTAGCGGGAGGTTCGCTGGAGACC.